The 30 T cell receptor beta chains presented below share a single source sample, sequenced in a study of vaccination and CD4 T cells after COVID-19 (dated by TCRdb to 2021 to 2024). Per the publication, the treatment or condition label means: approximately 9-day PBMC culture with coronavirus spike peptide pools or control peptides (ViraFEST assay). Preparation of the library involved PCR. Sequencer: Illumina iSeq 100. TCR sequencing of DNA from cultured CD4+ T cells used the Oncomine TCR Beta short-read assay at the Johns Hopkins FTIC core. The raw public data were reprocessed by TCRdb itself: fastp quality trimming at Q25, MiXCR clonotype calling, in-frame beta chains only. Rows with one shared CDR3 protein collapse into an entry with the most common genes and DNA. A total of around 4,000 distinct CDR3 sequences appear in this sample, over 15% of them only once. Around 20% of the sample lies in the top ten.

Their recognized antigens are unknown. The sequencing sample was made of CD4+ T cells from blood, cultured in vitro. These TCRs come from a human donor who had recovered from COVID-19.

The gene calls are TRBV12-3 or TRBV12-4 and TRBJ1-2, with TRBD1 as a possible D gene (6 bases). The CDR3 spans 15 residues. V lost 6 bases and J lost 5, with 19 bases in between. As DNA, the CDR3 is TGTGCCAGCAGACACCGGGACATTTTTCTGTATGGCTACACCTTC. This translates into CASRHRDIFLYGYTF.

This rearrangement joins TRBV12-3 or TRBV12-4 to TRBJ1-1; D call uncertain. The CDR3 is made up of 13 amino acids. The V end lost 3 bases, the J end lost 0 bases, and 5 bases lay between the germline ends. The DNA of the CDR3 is TGTGCCAGCAGTTTGAGGATGAACACTGAAGCTTTCTTT. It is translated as CASSLRMNTEAFF.

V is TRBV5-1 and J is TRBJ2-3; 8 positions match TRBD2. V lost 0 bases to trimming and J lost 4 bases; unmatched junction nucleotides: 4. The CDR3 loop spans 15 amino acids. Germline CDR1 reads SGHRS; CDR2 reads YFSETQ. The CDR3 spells CASSLASRGADTQYF. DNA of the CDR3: TGCGCCAGCAGCTTGGCCTCGCGGGGGGCAGATACGCAGTATTTT.

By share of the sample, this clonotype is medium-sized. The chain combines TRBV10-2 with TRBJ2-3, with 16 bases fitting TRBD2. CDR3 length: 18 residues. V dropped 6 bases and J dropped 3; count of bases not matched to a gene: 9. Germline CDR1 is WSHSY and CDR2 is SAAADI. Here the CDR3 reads CASSSGLAGGHITDTQYF. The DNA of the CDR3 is TGCGCCAGCAGCTCGGGACTAGCGGGGGGGCATATAACAGATACGCAGTATTTT.

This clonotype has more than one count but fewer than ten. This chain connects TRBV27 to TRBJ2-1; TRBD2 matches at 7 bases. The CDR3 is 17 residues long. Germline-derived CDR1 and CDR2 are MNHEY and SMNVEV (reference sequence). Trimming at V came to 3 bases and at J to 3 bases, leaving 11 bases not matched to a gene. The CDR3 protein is CASSFRHLGGDYNEQFF. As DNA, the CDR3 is TGTGCCAGCAGTTTTCGGCACCTGGGGGGGGACTACAATGAGCAGTTCTTC.

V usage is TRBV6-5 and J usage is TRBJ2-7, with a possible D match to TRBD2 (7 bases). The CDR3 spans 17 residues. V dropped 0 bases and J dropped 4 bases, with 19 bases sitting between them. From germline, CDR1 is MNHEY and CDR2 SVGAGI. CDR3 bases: TGTGCCAGCAGTTACTCGGGGGGGGCAGGGGATTTATACGAGCAGTACTTC. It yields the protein CASSYSGGAGDLYEQYF.

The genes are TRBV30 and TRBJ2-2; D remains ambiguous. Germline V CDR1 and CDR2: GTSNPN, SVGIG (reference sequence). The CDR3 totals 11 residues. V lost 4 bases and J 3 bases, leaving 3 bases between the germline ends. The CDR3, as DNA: TGTGCCTGGAAGGACACCGGGGAGCTGTTTTTT. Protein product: CAWKDTGELFF.

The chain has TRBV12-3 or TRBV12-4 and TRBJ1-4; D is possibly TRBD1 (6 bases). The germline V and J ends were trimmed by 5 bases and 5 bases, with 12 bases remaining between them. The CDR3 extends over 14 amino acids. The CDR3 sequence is CASSRGQGNEKLFF. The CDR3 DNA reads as TGTGCCAGCAGTAGAGGGCAGGGGAATGAAAAACTGTTTTTT.

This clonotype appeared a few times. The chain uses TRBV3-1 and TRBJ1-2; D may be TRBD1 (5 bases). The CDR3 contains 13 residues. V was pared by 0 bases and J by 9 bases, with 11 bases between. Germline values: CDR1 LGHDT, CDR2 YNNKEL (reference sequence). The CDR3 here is CASSQDGGVRYTF. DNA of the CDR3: TGTGCCAGCAGCCAAGATGGAGGGGTTCGCTACACCTTC.

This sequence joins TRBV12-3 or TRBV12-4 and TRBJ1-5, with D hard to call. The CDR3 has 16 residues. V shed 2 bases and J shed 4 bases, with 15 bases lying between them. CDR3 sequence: CASSLSAGGGNQPQHF. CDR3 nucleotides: TGTGCCAGCAGTTTATCGGCAGGCGGCGGTAATCAGCCCCAGCATTTT.

The CDR3: CASSQTGGNQPQHF. Here the CDR3 DNA reads TGTGCCAGCTCACAGACAGGCGGCAATCAGCCCCAGCATTTT. This chain joins TRBV18 and TRBJ1-5; tentatively, D is TRBD1 (6 bases). The CDR3 length is 14 residues. The V end was cut by 4 bases, the J end by 2 bases, with 9 bases between. The germline CDR1 and CDR2 sequences are KGHSH and LQKENI.

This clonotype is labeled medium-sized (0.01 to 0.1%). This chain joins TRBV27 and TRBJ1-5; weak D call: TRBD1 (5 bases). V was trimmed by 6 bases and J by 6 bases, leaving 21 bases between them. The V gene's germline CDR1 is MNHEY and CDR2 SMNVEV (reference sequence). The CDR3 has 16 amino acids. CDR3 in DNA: TGTGCCAGCAGCAGGGTTTGGGGGGAGGCTTTTCAGCCCCAGCATTTT. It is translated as CASSRVWGEAFQPQHF.

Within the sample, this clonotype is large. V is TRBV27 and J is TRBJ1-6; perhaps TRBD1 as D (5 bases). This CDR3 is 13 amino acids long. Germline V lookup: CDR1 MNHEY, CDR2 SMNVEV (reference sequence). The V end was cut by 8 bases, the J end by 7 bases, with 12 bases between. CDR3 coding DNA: TGTGCCAGCGGTGACAGAGGGAATTCACCCCTCCACTTT. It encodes CASGDRGNSPLHF.

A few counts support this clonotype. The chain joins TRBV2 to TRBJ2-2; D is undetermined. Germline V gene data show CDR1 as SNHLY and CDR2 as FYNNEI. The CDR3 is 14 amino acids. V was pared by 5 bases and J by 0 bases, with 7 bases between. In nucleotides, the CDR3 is TGTGCCAGCAGTCGGCTAACGAACACCGGGGAGCTGTTTTTT. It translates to CASSRLTNTGELFF.

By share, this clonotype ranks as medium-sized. The CDR3 here is CASSEDRGGHGYTF. For the CDR3, the DNA is TGTGCCAGCAGTGAAGACAGGGGAGGGCATGGCTACACCTTC. This sequence joins TRBV6-1 and TRBJ1-2, with 7 bases that match TRBD1. CDR3 length: 14 amino acids. The J segment lost 6 bases and the V segment lost 1 base, leaving 5 bases of the junction unmatched. The germline V gene has CDR1 MNHNS and CDR2 SASEGT.

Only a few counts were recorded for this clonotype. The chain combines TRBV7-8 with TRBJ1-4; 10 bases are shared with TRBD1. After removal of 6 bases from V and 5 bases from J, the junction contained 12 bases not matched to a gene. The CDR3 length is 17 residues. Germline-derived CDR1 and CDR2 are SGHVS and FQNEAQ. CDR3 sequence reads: CASRSGTGVPGNEKLFF. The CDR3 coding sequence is TGTGCCAGCAGATCCGGGACAGGGGTTCCAGGGAATGAAAAACTGTTTTTT. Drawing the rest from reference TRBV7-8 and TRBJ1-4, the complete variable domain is GAGVSQSPRYKVAKRGQDVALRCDPISGHVSLFWYQQALGQGPEFLTYFQNEAQLDKSGLPSDRFFAERPEGSVSTLKIQRTQQEDSAVYLCASRSGTGVPGNEKLFFGSGTQLSVL.

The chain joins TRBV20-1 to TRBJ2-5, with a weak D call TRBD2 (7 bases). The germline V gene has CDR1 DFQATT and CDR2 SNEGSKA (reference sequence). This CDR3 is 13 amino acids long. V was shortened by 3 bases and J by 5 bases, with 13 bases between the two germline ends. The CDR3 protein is CSASRGAWETQYF. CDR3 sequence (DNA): TGCAGTGCTAGTCGGGGGGCCTGGGAGACCCAGTACTTC.

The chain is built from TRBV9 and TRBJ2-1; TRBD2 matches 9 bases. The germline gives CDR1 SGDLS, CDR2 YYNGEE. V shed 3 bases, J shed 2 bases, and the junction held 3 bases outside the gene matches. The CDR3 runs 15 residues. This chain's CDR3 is CASSAQRGAYNEQFF. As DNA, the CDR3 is TGTGCCAGCAGCGCCCAGCGGGGGGCCTACAATGAGCAGTTCTTC.

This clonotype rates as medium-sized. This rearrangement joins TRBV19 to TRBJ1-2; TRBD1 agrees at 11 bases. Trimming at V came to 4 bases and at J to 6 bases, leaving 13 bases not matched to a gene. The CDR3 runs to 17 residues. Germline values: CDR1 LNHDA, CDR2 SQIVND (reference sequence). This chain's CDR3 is CASSTHSAQGQGDGYTF. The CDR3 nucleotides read TGTGCCAGTAGTACCCACTCTGCACAGGGACAGGGGGATGGCTACACCTTC.

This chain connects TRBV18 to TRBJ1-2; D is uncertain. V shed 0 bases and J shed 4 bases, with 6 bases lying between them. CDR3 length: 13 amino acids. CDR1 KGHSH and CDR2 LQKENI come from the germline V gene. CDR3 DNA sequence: TGTGCCAGCTCACCACCGGGGTCCTATGGCTACACCTTC. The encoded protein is CASSPPGSYGYTF.

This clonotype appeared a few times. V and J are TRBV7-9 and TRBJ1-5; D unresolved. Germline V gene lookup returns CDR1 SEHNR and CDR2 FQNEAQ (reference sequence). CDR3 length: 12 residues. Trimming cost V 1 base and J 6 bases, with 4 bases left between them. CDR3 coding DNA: TGTGCCAGCAGCTTAGACGTTCAGCCCCAGCATTTT. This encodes CASSLDVQPQHF.

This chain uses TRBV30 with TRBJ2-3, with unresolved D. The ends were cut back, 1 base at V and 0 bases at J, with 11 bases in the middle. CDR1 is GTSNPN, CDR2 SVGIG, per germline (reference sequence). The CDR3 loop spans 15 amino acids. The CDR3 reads CAWSEVVTSTDTQYF. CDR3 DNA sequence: TGTGCCTGGAGTGAAGTCGTGACTAGCACAGATACGCAGTATTTT. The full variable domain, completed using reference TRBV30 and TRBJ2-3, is SQTIHQWPATLVQPVGSPLSLECTVEGTSNPNLYWYRQAAGRGLQLLFYSVGIGQISSEVPQNLSASRPQDRQFILSSKKLLLSDSGFYLCAWSEVVTSTDTQYFGPGTRLTVL.

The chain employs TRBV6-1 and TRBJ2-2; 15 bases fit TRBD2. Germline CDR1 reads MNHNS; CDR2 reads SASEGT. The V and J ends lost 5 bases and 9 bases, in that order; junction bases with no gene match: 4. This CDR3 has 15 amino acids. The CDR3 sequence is CASSRTSGGARELFF. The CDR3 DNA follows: TGTGCCAGCAGTCGGACTAGCGGGGGGGCCCGGGAGCTGTTTTTT.

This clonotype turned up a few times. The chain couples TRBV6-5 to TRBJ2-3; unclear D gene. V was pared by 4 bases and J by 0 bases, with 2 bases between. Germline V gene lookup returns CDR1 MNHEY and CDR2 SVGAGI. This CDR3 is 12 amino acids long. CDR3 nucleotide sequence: TGTGCCAGCAGTTCCAGCACAGATACGCAGTATTTT. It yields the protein CASSSSTDTQYF.

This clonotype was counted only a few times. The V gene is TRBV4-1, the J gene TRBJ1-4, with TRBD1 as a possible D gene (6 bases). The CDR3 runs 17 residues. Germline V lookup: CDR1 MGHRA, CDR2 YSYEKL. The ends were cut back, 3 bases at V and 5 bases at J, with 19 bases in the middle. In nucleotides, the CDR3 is TGCGCCAGCAGCCACTCTGGAGGGGGGGCAGGGAATGAAAAACTGTTTTTT. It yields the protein CASSHSGGGAGNEKLFF.

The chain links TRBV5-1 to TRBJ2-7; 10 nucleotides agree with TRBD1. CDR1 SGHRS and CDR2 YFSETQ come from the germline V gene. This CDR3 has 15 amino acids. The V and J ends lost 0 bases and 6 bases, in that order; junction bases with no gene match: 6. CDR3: CASSLGDRGSGEQYF. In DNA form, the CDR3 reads TGCGCCAGCAGCTTGGGGGACAGGGGTTCGGGCGAGCAGTACTTC.

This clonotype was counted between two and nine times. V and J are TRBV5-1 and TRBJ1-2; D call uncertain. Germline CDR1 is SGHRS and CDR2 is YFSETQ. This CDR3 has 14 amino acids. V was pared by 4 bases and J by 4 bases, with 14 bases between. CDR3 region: CASSLPDSAYGYTF. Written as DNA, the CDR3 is TGCGCCAGCAGCCTACCGGATTCCGCCTATGGCTACACCTTC.

The CDR3, as DNA: TGTGCCAGCAGTTTATTAGGAAGAACGGGCTACACCTTC. Protein: CASSLLGRTGYTF. This chain joins TRBV12-3 or TRBV12-4 and TRBJ1-2; D unresolved. The ends were cut back, 2 bases at V and 8 bases at J, with 12 bases in the middle. The CDR3 has 13 residues.

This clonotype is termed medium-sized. The CDR3 DNA sequence: TGTGCCATCAGTGGTTCGGGGGCCTATGGCTACACCTTC. It specifies CAISGSGAYGYTF. The chain joins TRBV10-3 to TRBJ1-2; D might be TRBD1 (6 bases). V lost 4 bases and J lost 4, with 10 bases in between. Germline V CDR1 and CDR2: ENHRY, SYGVKD. CDR3 length: 13 residues.

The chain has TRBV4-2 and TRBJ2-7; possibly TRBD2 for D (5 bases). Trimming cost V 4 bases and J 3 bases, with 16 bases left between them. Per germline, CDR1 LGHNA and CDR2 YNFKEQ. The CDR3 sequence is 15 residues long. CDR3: CASSLYGERNYEQYF. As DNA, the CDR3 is TGTGCCAGCAGCCTATACGGGGAACGGAACTACGAGCAGTACTTC.